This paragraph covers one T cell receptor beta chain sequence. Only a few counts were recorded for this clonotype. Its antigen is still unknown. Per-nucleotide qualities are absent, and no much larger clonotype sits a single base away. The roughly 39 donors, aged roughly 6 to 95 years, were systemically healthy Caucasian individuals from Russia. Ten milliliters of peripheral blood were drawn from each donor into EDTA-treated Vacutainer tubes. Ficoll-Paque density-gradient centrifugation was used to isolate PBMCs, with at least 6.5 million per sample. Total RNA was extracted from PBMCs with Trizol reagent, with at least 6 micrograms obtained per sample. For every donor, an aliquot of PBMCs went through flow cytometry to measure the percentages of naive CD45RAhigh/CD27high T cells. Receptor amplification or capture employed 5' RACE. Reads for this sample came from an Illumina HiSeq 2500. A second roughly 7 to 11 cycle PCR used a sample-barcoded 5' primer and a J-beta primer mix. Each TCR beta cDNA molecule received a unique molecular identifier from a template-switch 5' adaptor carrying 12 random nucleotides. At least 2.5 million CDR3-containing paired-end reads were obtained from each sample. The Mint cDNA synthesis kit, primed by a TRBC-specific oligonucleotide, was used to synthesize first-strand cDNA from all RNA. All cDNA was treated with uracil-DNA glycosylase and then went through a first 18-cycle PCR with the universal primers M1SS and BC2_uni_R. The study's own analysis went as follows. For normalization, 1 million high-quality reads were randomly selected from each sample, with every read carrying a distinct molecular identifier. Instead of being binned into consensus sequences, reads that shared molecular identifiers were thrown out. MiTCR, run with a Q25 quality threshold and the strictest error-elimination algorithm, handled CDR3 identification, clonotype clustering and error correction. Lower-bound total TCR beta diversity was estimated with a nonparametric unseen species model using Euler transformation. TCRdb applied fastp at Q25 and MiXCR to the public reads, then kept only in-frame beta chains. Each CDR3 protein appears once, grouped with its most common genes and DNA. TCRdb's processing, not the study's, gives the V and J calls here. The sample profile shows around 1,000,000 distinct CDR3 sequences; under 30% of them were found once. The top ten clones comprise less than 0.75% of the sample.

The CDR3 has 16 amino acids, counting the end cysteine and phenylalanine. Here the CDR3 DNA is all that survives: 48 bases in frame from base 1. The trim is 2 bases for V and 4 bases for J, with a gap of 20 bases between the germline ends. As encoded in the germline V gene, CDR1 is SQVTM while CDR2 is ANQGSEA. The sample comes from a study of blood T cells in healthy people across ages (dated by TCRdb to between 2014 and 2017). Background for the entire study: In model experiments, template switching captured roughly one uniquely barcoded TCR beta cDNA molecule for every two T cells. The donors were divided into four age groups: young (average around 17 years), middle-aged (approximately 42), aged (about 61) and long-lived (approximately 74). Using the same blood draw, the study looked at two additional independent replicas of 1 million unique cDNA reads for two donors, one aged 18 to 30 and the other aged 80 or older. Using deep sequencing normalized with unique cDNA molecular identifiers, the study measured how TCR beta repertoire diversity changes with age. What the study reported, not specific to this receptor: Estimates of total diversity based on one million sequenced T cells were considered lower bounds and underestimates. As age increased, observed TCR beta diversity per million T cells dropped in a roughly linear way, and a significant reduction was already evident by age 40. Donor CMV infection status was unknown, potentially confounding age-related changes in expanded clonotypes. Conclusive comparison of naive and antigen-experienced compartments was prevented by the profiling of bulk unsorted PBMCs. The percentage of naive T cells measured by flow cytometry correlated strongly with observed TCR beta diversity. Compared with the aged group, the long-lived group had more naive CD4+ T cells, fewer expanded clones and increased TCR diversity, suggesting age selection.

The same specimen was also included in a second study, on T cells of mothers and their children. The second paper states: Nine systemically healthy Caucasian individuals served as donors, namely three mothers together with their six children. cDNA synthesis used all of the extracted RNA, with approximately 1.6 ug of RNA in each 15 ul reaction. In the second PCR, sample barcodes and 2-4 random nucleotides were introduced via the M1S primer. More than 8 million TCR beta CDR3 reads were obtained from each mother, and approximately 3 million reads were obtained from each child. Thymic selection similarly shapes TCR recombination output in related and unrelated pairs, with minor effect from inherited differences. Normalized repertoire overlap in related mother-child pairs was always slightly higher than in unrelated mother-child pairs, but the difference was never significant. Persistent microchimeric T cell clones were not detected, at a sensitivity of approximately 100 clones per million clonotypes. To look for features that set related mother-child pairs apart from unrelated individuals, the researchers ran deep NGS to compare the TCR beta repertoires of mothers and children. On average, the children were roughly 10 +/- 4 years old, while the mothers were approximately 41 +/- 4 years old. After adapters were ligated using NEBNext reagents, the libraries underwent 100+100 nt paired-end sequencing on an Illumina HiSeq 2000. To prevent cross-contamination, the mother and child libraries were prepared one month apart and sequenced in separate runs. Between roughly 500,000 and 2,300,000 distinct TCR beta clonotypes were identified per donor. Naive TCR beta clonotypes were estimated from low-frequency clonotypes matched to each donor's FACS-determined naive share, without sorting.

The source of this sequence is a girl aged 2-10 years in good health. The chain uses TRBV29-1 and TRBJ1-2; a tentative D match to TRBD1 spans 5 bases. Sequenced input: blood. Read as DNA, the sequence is TGCAGCGTTGAACAAGAGGCGACAGCGAGGAGCTATGGCTACACCTTC. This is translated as CSVEQEATARSYGYTF. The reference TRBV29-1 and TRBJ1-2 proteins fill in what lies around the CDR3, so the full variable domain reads SAVISQKPSRDICQRGTSLTIQCQVDSQVTMMFWYRQQPGQSLTLIATANQGSEATYESGFVIDKFPISRPNLTFSTLTVSNMSPEDSSIYLCSVEQEATARSYGYTFGSGTRLTVV.